These T cell receptor beta chains were read from a single sample in a study of cytomegalovirus exposure and HLA in healthy donors. Clones were sequenced by immunoSEQ multiplex PCR, and TCRdb holds only the in-frame ones, with some missing. Of 150,000 to 160,000 clones in the sample, roughly 90% were seen once. Sequences were obtained from PBMCs. Receptor source: a man aged 18 to 35 in good health and CMV-seropositive. The conserved cysteine and the conserved F or W are not part of the CDR3 here. D genes are given only for firm matches. Size is stated for part of the rows, as once, few or many counts, or as a class when the clone is expanded.

CDR3	V	J	D	size
ASSRGQGGVSTEAF	TRBV5-1	TRBJ1-1	TRBD1	few
ASSPRQTKNIQY	TRBV6-5	TRBJ2-4	-	many
ASPSASGGLFRYEQY	TRBV11-2	TRBJ2-7	TRBD2	-
ASSGQEAGELF	TRBV18	TRBJ2-2	TRBD1	-
ASSRIGVGDTQY	TRBV9	TRBJ2-3	-	-
ASSRKLAGGQDTQY	TRBV2	TRBJ2-3	TRBD2	-
ASSPYTTGGLVTEAF	TRBV18	TRBJ1-1	TRBD1	once
ASSECPGGGGYEQY	TRBV25-1	TRBJ2-7	-	once
ASSVLLRYNEQF	TRBV2	TRBJ2-1	-	-
AWHPRARERNTEAF	TRBV30	TRBJ1-1	-	-
ASSLSGTDTQY	TRBV7-3	TRBJ2-3	-	-
ASSYSASSEQY	TRBV6-5	TRBJ2-7	-	-
ASSPRTGNYGYT	TRBV5-1	TRBJ1-2	TRBD1	-
ASSITGTGAYEQY	TRBV28	TRBJ2-7	TRBD1	-
ASSLAAGDYNEQF	TRBV5-1	TRBJ2-1	TRBD2	-
ASSPGLAEDNEQF	TRBV9	TRBJ2-1	TRBD2	-
ASSLGANQPQH	TRBV27	TRBJ1-5	-	-
ASSYGQDNTEAF	TRBV6-5	TRBJ1-1	-	-
ASSDGGNTGELF	TRBV6-1	TRBJ2-2	-	-
SVGSAATDTQY	TRBV29-1	TRBJ2-3	-	-
ASSQDSTGRIPAKGYT	TRBV4-2	TRBJ1-2	TRBD1	-
ASSPTERPYEQY	TRBV6-5	TRBJ2-7	-	-
ASSRGGSYEQY	TRBV5-1	TRBJ2-7	TRBD2	-
ASSLVGGTSGSGNEQY	TRBV7-2	TRBJ2-7	TRBD2	-
ASTPGTSGSYEQY	TRBV19	TRBJ2-7	TRBD2	-
ASSPKGLSNQPQH	TRBV18	TRBJ1-5	-	-
ASSVQGLNQPQH	TRBV5-6	TRBJ1-5	-	-
ASGRIAADTQY	TRBV2	TRBJ2-3	-	-
ASFAGGAGTGELF	TRBV7-6	TRBJ2-2	-	-
ASSVTLGTADNEQF	TRBV9	TRBJ2-1	TRBD1	once
ASKRGYTGELF	TRBV6-5	TRBJ2-2	TRBD2	-
ASSLILTETQY	TRBV4-3	TRBJ2-5	-	-
ASSVGWGSTNEKLF	TRBV9	TRBJ1-4	-	once
ASSFPVASGRSYNEQF	TRBV7-9	TRBJ2-1	-	-
ASSLDPSGNYEQY	TRBV11-3	TRBJ2-7	TRBD2	-
ASGLVQSGKETQY	TRBV12-5	TRBJ2-5	-	-
ATSSISGMVYNEQF	TRBV15	TRBJ2-1	TRBD2	-
AWSPSRFDPTGGWGYT	TRBV30	TRBJ1-2	TRBD1	-
SVEGQFIGNEQF	TRBV29-1	TRBJ2-1	-	-
ASSSMRLVNEQF	TRBV5-4	TRBJ2-1	-	-
ASSVDRGHNQPQH	TRBV6-5	TRBJ1-5	TRBD1	-
ASSLWNRGSNEKLF	TRBV27	TRBJ1-4	TRBD1	-
ASSSWDRKTGELF	TRBV21-1	TRBJ2-2	-	-
ASSPGAASNQPQH	TRBV5-1	TRBJ1-5	-	-
AWRDRGSGNTIY	TRBV30	TRBJ1-3	TRBD1	-
ASSFPGGETQY	TRBV11-1	TRBJ2-5	TRBD1	-
ASSPGTGGRGDTEAF	TRBV5-4	TRBJ1-1	TRBD1	-
ASSLDPGGVEKLF	TRBV7-9	TRBJ1-4	-	-
ASSYGTGIGELF	TRBV6-5	TRBJ2-2	TRBD1	-
ATLRTGSTDTQY	TRBV6-5	TRBJ2-3	TRBD1	-
ASRPSLGYNEQF	TRBV5-1	TRBJ2-1	-	-
ASSLDPATSGGRNEQF	TRBV7-3	TRBJ2-1	TRBD2	once
ASSLAVAGDYEQY	TRBV5-4	TRBJ2-7	TRBD2	-
ASSQEQGTNEKLF	TRBV4-3	TRBJ1-4	-	once
ASSLGGGTDTQY	TRBV5-1	TRBJ2-3	-	-
ASSLKGKNEQF	TRBV7-7	TRBJ2-1	-	-
ASTTGAGANVLT	TRBV9	TRBJ2-6	-	-
ASSIKTEGRLQPQH	TRBV19	TRBJ1-5	-	-
ACGVSNQPQH	TRBV19	TRBJ1-5	-	many